This T cell receptor (beta chain) is from a study of post-analysis software for immune sequencing data. Study results and limitations: Elevated frequency relative to controls characterized a handful of TRBV segments in patients, TRBV5-6, TRBV5-1 and TRBV20-1 among them.

Included in the TCR beta cDNA libraries were unique molecular identifiers. TCRdb analysed the PCR reads with MiXCR anew, one entry per CDR3 protein. The sample records hundreds of thousands of distinct CDR3 sequences, around 27% being singletons. Germline V gene data show CDR1 as MDHEN and CDR2 as SYDVKM. The CDR3 loop spans 17 amino acids. After removal of 3 bases from V and 6 bases from J, the junction contained 15 bases not matched to a gene. In regard to this clonotype: Its antigen is undetermined.

The receptor was isolated from a girl between 5 and 17 years old with multiple sclerosis. The V gene is TRBV28, the J gene TRBJ1-1, with TRBD1 matching over 8 bases. The specimen sequenced was blood. CDR3 sequence: CASSFIVGQGNSPEAFF. CDR3 DNA: TGTGCCAGCAGTTTCATTGTAGGACAGGGAAACTCCCCTGAAGCTTTCTTT.